In its sample, the clone carrying this T cell receptor (beta chain) ranks as medium-sized. The sample is drawn from a study of liver allograft versus peripheral blood T cells. Study-level information: Within transplanted livers, the T cell receptor repertoires were examined and compared against the repertoires present in the peripheral blood of liver transplant recipients.

From germline, CDR1 is SGHAT and CDR2 FQNNGV. This CDR3 is 14 amino acids long. V lost 5 bases and J lost 8; bases outside the gene matches: 10. Each CDR3 protein is one row after TCRdb ran MiXCR on the reads. In the table there are 6,000 to 9,500 distinct CDR3 sequences, approximately 19% of which are singletons. V usage is TRBV11-2 and J usage is TRBJ1-2; 8 bases map to TRBD1. This TCR derives from a human patient who had a liver transplant. The graft donor may be the source of some T cells. CDR3 protein: CASSPLGQEGGYTF. The CDR3 region has the DNA TGTGCCAGCAGCCCTTTGGGACAGGAGGGAGGCTACACCTTC.